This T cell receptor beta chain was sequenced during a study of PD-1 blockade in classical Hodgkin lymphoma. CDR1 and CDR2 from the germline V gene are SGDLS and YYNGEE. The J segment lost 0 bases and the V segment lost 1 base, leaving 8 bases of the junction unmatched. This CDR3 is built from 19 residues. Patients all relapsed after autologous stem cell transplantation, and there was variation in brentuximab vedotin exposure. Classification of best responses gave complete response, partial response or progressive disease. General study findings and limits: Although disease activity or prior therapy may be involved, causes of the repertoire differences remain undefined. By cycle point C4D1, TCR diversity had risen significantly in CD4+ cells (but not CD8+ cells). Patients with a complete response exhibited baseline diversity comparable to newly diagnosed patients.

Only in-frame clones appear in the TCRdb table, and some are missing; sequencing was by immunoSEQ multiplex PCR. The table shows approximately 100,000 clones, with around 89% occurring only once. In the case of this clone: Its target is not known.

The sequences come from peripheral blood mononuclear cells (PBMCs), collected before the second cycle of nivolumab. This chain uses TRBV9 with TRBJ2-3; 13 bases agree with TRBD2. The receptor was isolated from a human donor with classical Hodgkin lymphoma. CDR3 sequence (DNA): TGTGCCAGCAGCGTATACGGACTAGCGGGAGATACTAGCACAGATACGCAGTATTTT. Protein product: CASSVYGLAGDTSTDTQYF.